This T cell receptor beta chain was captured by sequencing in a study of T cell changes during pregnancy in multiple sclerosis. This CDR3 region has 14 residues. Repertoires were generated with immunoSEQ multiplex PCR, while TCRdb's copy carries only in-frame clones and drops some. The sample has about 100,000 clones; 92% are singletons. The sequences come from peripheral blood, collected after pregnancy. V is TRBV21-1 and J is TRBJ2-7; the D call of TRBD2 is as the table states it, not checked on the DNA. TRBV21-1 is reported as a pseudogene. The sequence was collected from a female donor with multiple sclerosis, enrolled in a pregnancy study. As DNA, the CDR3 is TGTGCCAGCAGGTTAGCGGGAGGGGGTTACGAGCAGTACTTC. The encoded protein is CASRLAGGGYEQYF.